The present entry profiles one TCR beta chain with its context. Its antigen is as yet unknown. This sample is drawn from a study of T-cell reconstitution after alpha-beta-depleted transplantation in children. The library targeted TCRbeta and was prepared with unique molecular identifiers. TCRdb reprocessed the PCR reads with MiXCR, giving one entry per CDR3 protein. The table lists around 580,000 distinct CDR3 sequences, about a quarter of them singletons. The study, taken as a whole, reports: T-cell counts and diversity at one year following transplant were attributed mainly to newly produced T cells.

Germline-derived CDR1 and CDR2 are DFQATT and SNEGSKA (reference sequence). The trim removed 3 bases at V and 6 bases at J, leaving 4 bases unmatched. The length of the CDR3 is 12 residues. This receptor was identified in a boy in the first two years of life with Wiskott-Aldrich syndrome, due to receive a stem cell transplant. This rearrangement joins TRBV20-1 to TRBJ2-7, with 8 bases identical to TRBD2. Sequenced material: PBMCs, taken before TCRalphabeta/CD19-depleted stem cell transplant. The CDR3 loop reads CSASGRAREQYF. CDR3 sequence (DNA): TGCAGTGCTAGCGGGAGGGCCCGCGAGCAGTACTTC.